Listed below are T cell receptor beta chains from one sample, sequenced in a study of blood T cell repertoires in COVID-19. Clones were read by immunoSEQ multiplex PCR, and TCRdb kept only the in-frame ones, dropping some. The table records 400,000 or so clones, about 90% of them present only once. Sequenced material: PBMCs or T cells enriched from blood (not recorded which). These receptors all come from a man between 18 and 29 years old who had recovered from COVID-19. The CDR3 runs from the conserved cysteine through the conserved F or W. A D gene is named only where the DNA matches it firmly. The size field is filled for only some rows; it gives once, few, many or a size class.

once TRBJ1-2 TRBV5-6 - TGTGCCAGCAGCGGCTTAGCGGAGGACTATGGCTACACCTTC CASSGLAEDYGYTF
- TRBJ1-5 TRBV5-1 - TGCGCCAGCAGGCCGTCCGGTCCGGATCAGCCCCAGCATTTT CASRPSGPDQPQHF
- TRBJ2-1 TRBV19 - TGTGCCAGTAGTCCCCAGCGGGCCAATGAGCAGTTCTTC CASSPQRANEQFF
once TRBJ1-4 TRBV5-1 - TGCGCCAGCAGCTTGGGTCGACAGGAGAGGGAAAAACTGTTTTTT CASSLGRQEREKLFF
- TRBJ1-4 TRBV9 TRBD1 TGTGCCAGCAGCGAGGGACAGGGTCGAGAAAAACTGTTTTTT CASSEGQGREKLFF
- TRBJ2-7 TRBV9 - TGTGCCAGCAGCGTAGAGGGGGACCGGAGCGAGCAGTACTTC CASSVEGDRSEQYF
- TRBJ2-3 TRBV21-1 - TGTGCCTGCGGAGGCCCCCCCTCCACAGATACGCAGTATTTT CACGGPPSTDTQYF
- TRBJ1-2 TRBV5-1 - TGCGCCAGCAGCTTGTCAGGCAGAAACTATGGCTACACCTTC CASSLSGRNYGYTF
- TRBJ1-5 TRBV19 - TGTGCCAGTAGTAGCCCTATCCGACAGCTAAATCAGCCCCAGCATTTT CASSSPIRQLNQPQHF
- TRBJ1-4 TRBV2 - TGTGCCAGCAGGTTTTCAGCTAATGAAAAACTGTTTTTT CASRFSANEKLFF
- TRBJ1-3 TRBV12-3/TRBV12-4 TRBD1 TGTGCCAGCGGAGAGACAGGGGGGAACACCATATATTTT CASGETGGNTIYF
- TRBJ1-4 TRBV2 - TGTGCCAGCAGGGCGGGGGCCCTTAATGAAAAACTGTTTTTT CASRAGALNEKLFF
- TRBJ2-7 TRBV19 - TGTGCCAGTAGTTCGTTCCGCGGAATTAAGAAAAAAAGCTACGAGCAGTACTTC CASSSFRGIKKKSYEQYF
- TRBJ2-4 TRBV7-9 - TGTGCCAGCAGCTTATCGGGGAAAAACATTCAGTACTTC CASSLSGKNIQYF
- TRBJ2-2 TRBV11-2 TRBD2 TGTGCCAGCAGCTTAGGCGGGAGCATCGGAACCGGGGAGCTGTTTTTT CASSLGGSIGTGELFF
- TRBJ2-4 TRBV6-5 TRBD2 TGTGCCAGCAGTCGTAGCGGGAGGGCCCAAAACATTCAGTACTTC CASSRSGRAQNIQYF
- TRBJ1-2 TRBV19 TRBD1 TGTGCCAGTAGTATAGATCTGGGACAGAGAGGCTACACCTTC CASSIDLGQRGYTF
- TRBJ2-1 TRBV5-6 TRBD2 TGTGCCAGCAGCCCCCTAGCGGGGGGACTCTACAATGAGCAGTTCTTC CASSPLAGGLYNEQFF
- TRBJ1-1 TRBV27 TRBD1 TGTGCCAGCAGTCTGACAGGGGACGGCACTGAAGCTTTCTTT CASSLTGDGTEAFF
- TRBJ2-2 TRBV28 TRBD2 TGTGCCAGCAGTTTTAGAGCGGGAGGTGCCGGGGAGCTGTTTTTT CASSFRAGGAGELFF
few TRBJ1-5 TRBV19 - TGTGCCAGTAGTACGAGACAGAATAGCAATCAGCCCCAGCATTTT CASSTRQNSNQPQHF
- TRBJ1-5 TRBV2 TRBD1 TGTGCCTCGCGCTTGGACAGGGGAGGTCAGCCCCAGCATTTT CASRLDRGGQPQHF
- TRBJ1-2 TRBV2 - TGTGCCAGCAGTCCTTTCAACTATGGCTACACCTTC CASSPFNYGYTF
- TRBJ1-5 TRBV27 - TGTGCCAGCAGTTTAAACAGGGAGAATAGCAATCAGCCCCAGCATTTT CASSLNRENSNQPQHF
- TRBJ2-3 TRBV7-7 - TGTGCCAGCAGCTTCTCGGCGGCAAGCACAGATACGCAGTATTTT CASSFSAASTDTQYF
- TRBJ1-1 TRBV27 TRBD1 TGTGCCAGCAGTCCCTCGACAGGGGCGATGACTGAAGCTTTCTTT CASSPSTGAMTEAFF
- TRBJ1-2 TRBV28 - TGTGCCAGCACCTACCTCACCGAGAGGTATGGCTACACCTTC CASTYLTERYGYTF
- TRBJ1-3 TRBV2 - TGTGCCAGCACCACAGGCCTAGGAAACACCATATATTTT CASTTGLGNTIYF
- TRBJ1-1 TRBV30 - TGTGCCTGGAGTGTAACTGGGGGGGTTGAAGCTTTCTTT CAWSVTGGVEAFF
- TRBJ2-3 TRBV7-9 TRBD2 TGTGCCAGCAGCCCTGGACTAGCGTCTGCAGATACGCAGTATTTT CASSPGLASADTQYF
- TRBJ1-2 TRBV12-3/TRBV12-4 - TGTGCCAGCAGCTTCTACAGTTATGGCTACACCTTC CASSFYSYGYTF
- TRBJ1-3 TRBV2 - TGTGCCAGCAGTGAAGGGCGGGGGTTTGGTCACACCATATATTTT CASSEGRGFGHTIYF
- TRBJ2-3 TRBV19 TRBD2 TGTGCCAGTAGCGCGGGGACTAGCGGGGGCAAAGATACGCAGTATTTT CASSAGTSGGKDTQYF
few TRBJ1-1 TRBV29-1 - TGCAGCGTTGTGGGGCTCACTGAAGCTTTCTTT CSVVGLTEAFF
- TRBJ1-2 TRBV19 - TGTGCCAGTAAGGAGGGACGGCTTACGTGGGACGGCTACACCTTC CASKEGRLTWDGYTF
- TRBJ1-6 TRBV7-2 - TGTGCCAGCAGCTTAGGACAGAATAATTCACCCCTCCACTTT CASSLGQNNSPLHF
- TRBJ2-7 TRBV19 TRBD1 TGTGCCAGTAGTACCCCGGGACAGGGGGCCTACGAGCAGTACTTC CASSTPGQGAYEQYF
- TRBJ1-2 TRBV5-1 - TGCGCCAGCAGCTTGGAAGTCGGACAGAACTATGGCTACACCTTC CASSLEVGQNYGYTF
- TRBJ2-2 TRBV6-5 - TGTGCCGCTAATACAGGGCTGGCCGGGGAGCTGTTTTTT CAANTGLAGELFF
- TRBJ1-1 TRBV27 - TGTGCCAGCTCTAGCCCGGGAAGGCGTCACACTGAAGCTTTCTTT CASSSPGRRHTEAFF
once TRBJ2-2 TRBV7-9 TRBD2 TGTGCCAGCAGCCCCCTAGCGGGAGGGCCGAACACCGGGGAGCTGTTTTTT CASSPLAGGPNTGELFF
- TRBJ1-5 TRBV15 - TGTGCCACCAGCAGAGTACTAGAAGGGAGCCAGCCCCAGCATTTT CATSRVLEGSQPQHF
- TRBJ1-1 TRBV5-1 TRBD1 TGCGCCAGCAGCTCTACAGGGGGTATCGCTGAAGCTTTCTTT CASSSTGGIAEAFF
few TRBJ1-5 TRBV2 - TGTGCCAGCAGTGCGTCTTGGCTGATCAATCAGCCCCAGCATTTT CASSASWLINQPQHF
- TRBJ2-1 TRBV9 - TGTGCCAGCAGCTCACAGGAGTTTAACAATGAGCAGTTCTTC CASSSQEFNNEQFF
once TRBJ2-2 TRBV27 - TGTGCCAGCAGTTTATCCCAGGGTACAGGACGATATTTCGCGAACACCGGGGAGCTGTTTTTT CASSLSQGTGRYFANTGELFF
- TRBJ2-1 TRBV7-3 TRBD2 TGTGCCAGCAGCAAAGGGGCTAGCGGGAGGGCCGGAGGGGCCAATGAGCAGTTCTTC CASSKGASGRAGGANEQFF
- TRBJ2-2 TRBV5-1 - TGCGCCAGCAGTAGGGGGAGCTCCAACACCGGGGAGCTGTTTTTT CASSRGSSNTGELFF
- TRBJ1-1 TRBV5-5 TRBD1 TGTGCCAGCAGCCGACAGGGGAACACTGAAGCTTTCTTT CASSRQGNTEAFF
- TRBJ2-3 TRBV7-2 - TGTGCCAGCAGCTTAACGGTAAAAGATACGCAGTATTTT CASSLTVKDTQYF
- TRBJ1-3 TRBV7-9 - TGTGCCAGCAGCGCATCTCTGGGGGCGCGGGGAAACACCATATATTTT CASSASLGARGNTIYF
- TRBJ1-6 TRBV5-6 - TGTGCCAGCAGCTTGGCGTGGGGGGGGACCAATTCACCCCTCCACTTT CASSLAWGGTNSPLHF
- TRBJ2-2 TRBV7-6 - TGTGCCAGCAGAAGAGGCACCGGGGAGCTGTTTTTT CASRRGTGELFF